This TCR beta chain was sequenced in a study of neurological immune-mediated disorders (dated by TCRdb to about 2019). In the study overall: Among the approximately 35 multiple sclerosis patients, relapsing-remitting MS accounted for around 30 and secondary progressive MS accounted for 3. Using UMI-based sequencing, the study compared peripheral blood TCR-beta repertoires from patients with HTLV-I-associated myelopathy (HAM/TSP), patients with multiple sclerosis, and healthy controls. The approximately 110 TCR-beta libraries included longitudinal samples, technical triplicates and paired sorted CD4+ and CD8+ T-cell subsets alongside PBMC samples. The cohort was made up of 60 to 75 subjects, consisting of 15 or so HAM/TSP patients, around 35 multiple sclerosis patients and about 20 healthy controls. Findings and caveats that apply to the study as a whole: No identical CDR3 amino acid sequences were found to be shared among expanded clones across subjects, suggesting that TCR-beta repertoires were private in all groups. TCR clonal expansion was highest in HAM/TSP patients and lowest in MS patients, with MS patients falling below even healthy controls. The MS cluster was not associated with any clinical or MRI features, and the authors stated that larger cohorts are needed. Phylogenetic analysis grouped repertoires from 18 of 34 MS patients into a cluster of related CDR3 sequences, suggesting a possible repertoire-level signature.

The CDR3 sequence holds 15 residues, the cysteine and phenylalanine included. The only DNA kept is the CDR3, 45 bases in frame from the first base. Ends trimmed: V by 5 bases, J by 2 bases; bases unmatched to a gene: 8. The germline V gene encodes CDR1 SGHDN and CDR2 FVKESK. Unsorted PBMC libraries were generated from 2 million PBMCs stored in RNAlater at -80 °C until RNA extraction. The multiple sclerosis patients were enrolled in a US clinical protocol that used magnetic resonance imaging to evaluate disease progression. PBMCs were separated from peripheral blood using Ficoll-Hypaque density gradient centrifugation and then cryopreserved in liquid nitrogen. Ten or more counts support this clonotype. Its antigen has not been determined. Base qualities were left out, and no much larger clone turns up one base away. cDNA synthesis used template-switch 5'RACE with a primer carrying a 10-nucleotide random unique molecular identifier tagging each TCR transcript. Each sequencing run produced over 190 million TCR-beta sequences covering 15-18 subjects. The RNeasy kit was used to extract total RNA. TCR-beta VDJ regions were amplified with primers for the TCR constant region and the 5'RACE anchor, using the KAPA Real-time Library Amplification kit. A first PCR added sample indexes and Illumina adaptors, and a second PCR then raised library yield. After Ampure bead purification, the roughly 650 bp TCR product was size-selected on a 2% E-gel SizeSelection system. Before pooling, library quality was checked on a Bioanalyzer, concentration was measured with Qubit, and libraries were quantified with the Kapa Library Quantification kit. An Illumina HiSeq 2500 sequenced the libraries paired-end 2 x 150 bp. To increase sequence diversity, about 23-30% phiX was spiked into each library pool. In the original analysis: Quality-filtered reads were processed with the UMI-based MiGEC pipeline, which removed over 85% of raw TCR sequences during error correction. IMGT germline references were used for aligning VDJ genes, and each clonotype was defined as a unique CDR3 amino acid sequence together with its V-J genes. Clonal expansion, Shannon diversity and CDR3 relatedness were evaluated with VDJtools (CalcPairwiseDistances, ClusterSamples), while phylogenetic trees were built in CLCbio workbench. A clone was classed as expanded if it had 8 or more unique UMIs, a cutoff based on coefficient-of-variation modelling across technical triplicates. Using fastp at Q25 and MiXCR, TCRdb reprocessed the public reads and kept productive beta chains. Rows with one shared CDR3 protein collapse into an entry with the most common genes and DNA. TCRdb's processing, not the authors' own work, is the source of the V and J calls. This sample has 78,000 or so distinct CDR3 sequences in its table, and about 5% of those were observed once. The ten most abundant clones make up roughly 2.4% of the sample.

The rearranged segments are TRBV14 and TRBJ1-1, with 7 central nucleotides matching TRBD1. The receptor was isolated from a woman younger than 45 with multiple sclerosis. The sequenced material came from PBMCs. CDR3 region: CASSTYGTANTEAFF. Read as DNA, the sequence is TGTGCCAGCAGCACTTACGGGACAGCTAACACTGAAGCTTTCTTT.